This T cell receptor (beta chain) comes out of a study of cytomegalovirus exposure and HLA in healthy donors. Whole-study findings and limits: CMV serostatus was the sole immune exposure information available.

The CDR3 spans 13 residues. The V gene lost 4 bases and the J gene lost 10 bases, with 15 bases spanning the gap. From germline, CDR1 is MDHEN and CDR2 SYDVKM. For this clone: Antigen: not known.

Use of 60 Vbeta and 13 Jbeta primers characterized the PCR. Produced via immunoSEQ multiplex PCR; TCRdb's table is partial and in-frame only. Altogether 150,000 to 200,000 clones are present, 70% to 80% being singletons, with the ten largest covering around 1%. Likely unrecorded immune exposures existed in these nominally healthy donors. The receptor's source is a woman aged 40 to 50 in good health and CMV-seronegative. V usage is TRBV28 and J usage is TRBJ2-3, with TRBD1 as a possible D gene (5 bases). The sample was PBMCs. The CDR3 nucleotides are TGTGCCAGCAGTTCTACGACAGTGGCGTCGCAGTATTTT. Protein: CASSSTTVASQYF. Full variable domain (outside the CDR3, taken from reference TRBV28 and TRBJ2-3): DVKVTQSSRYLVKRTGEKVFLECVQDMDHENMFWYRQDPGLGLRLIYFSYDVKMKEKGDIPEGYSVSREKKERFSLILESASTNQTSMYLCASSSTTVASQYFGPGTRLTVL.